This T cell receptor beta chain stems from a study of cytomegalovirus exposure and HLA in healthy donors. On the study more broadly: Inside one of the first data releases sat 85 million or so unique TCRs taken from HLA-typed donors. General observations from the study: Several of the most significant clusters were apparently associated with common viral pathogens in a later analysis.

Points on this clone: The antigen is not known.

Vbeta (60) and Jbeta (13) primers were used in the PCR. Sequencing used immunoSEQ multiplex PCR; TCRdb keeps in-frame clones, though not all of them. The data show 210,000 or so clones, about 80% seen once. Trimming stripped 0 bases from V and 5 bases from J, with 4 bases between. There are 13 residues in the CDR3. From germline, CDR1 is SGHAT and CDR2 FQNNGV. Sequenced sample: PBMCs. The V gene is TRBV11-2, the J gene TRBJ1-4; D unresolved. The receptor comes from a man aged 35 to 55 in good health and CMV-seronegative. The CDR3 DNA reads as TGTGCCAGCAGCTTAGACAGAAATGAAAAACTGTTTTTT. This gives the protein CASSLDRNEKLFF. Combining the CDR3 with reference TRBV11-2 and TRBJ1-4 gives the whole variable domain EAGVAQSPRYKIIEKRQSVAFWCNPISGHATLYWYQQILGQGPKLLIQFQNNGVVDDSQLPKDRFSAERLKGVDSTLKIQPAKLEDSAVYLCASSLDRNEKLFFGSGTQLSVL.